This T cell receptor (beta chain) derives from a study of PD-1 blockade in classical Hodgkin lymphoma. General study findings and limits: The origin of the repertoire differences remains undefined, with disease activity or prior therapy as possible causes. There was a significant rise in CD4+ TCR diversity by C4D1, with no such rise for CD8+.

About this clone: Its matching antigen is unknown.

In every patient, relapse followed autologous stem cell transplantation, while exposure to brentuximab vedotin differed. Only in-frame clones appear in the TCRdb table, and some are missing; sequencing was by immunoSEQ multiplex PCR. This table has approximately 59,000 clones, around 93% appearing once. This CDR3 has 11 amino acids. V shed 4 bases and J shed 6 bases, with 10 bases lying between them. The germline gives CDR1 SQVTM, CDR2 ANQGSEA. The sequence was collected from a human donor with classical Hodgkin lymphoma. This material consisted of peripheral blood mononuclear cells (PBMCs), taken before the second cycle of nivolumab. The V gene is TRBV29-1, the J gene TRBJ2-7, with a weak D call TRBD2 (6 bases). CDR3 nucleotides: TGCAGCGTTGTACGGGGAGGCGAGCAGTACTTC. Translation: CSVVRGGEQYF.